A selection of T cell receptor beta chains follows, all from one sample in a study of T cells expressing NK-cell markers. TCRdb derives one entry per CDR3 protein from the 5' RACE reads, leaving out DNA. The listing contains 130,000 to 150,000 distinct CDR3 sequences. The sample taken for sequencing was blood T cells: a sorted CD56 or NKG2C T cell subset, CD4+ or CD8+ T cells, or bulk PBMC T cells (not recorded which). The receptors shown here come from a man between 18 and 29 years old in good health. CDR3s include the opening cysteine and the closing phenylalanine or tryptophan.

CDR3aa: CSARADRSLAGELFF
j_gene: TRBJ2-2
v_gene: TRBV20-1

CDR3aa: CASSRGVETQYF
j_gene: TRBJ2-5
v_gene: TRBV12-3/TRBV12-4

CDR3aa: CASSLRTGTDTQYF
j_gene: TRBJ2-3
v_gene: TRBV12-3/TRBV12-4

CDR3aa: CASRAPYNEQFF
j_gene: TRBJ2-1
v_gene: TRBV4-1

CDR3aa: CASSLRTSMSTDTQYF
j_gene: TRBJ2-3
v_gene: TRBV5-5

CDR3aa: CASSLIQVAGANVLTF
j_gene: TRBJ2-6
v_gene: TRBV4-2

CDR3aa: CSVEGVATSYNEQFF
j_gene: TRBJ2-1
v_gene: TRBV29-1

CDR3aa: CSAVGLAGVQFF
j_gene: TRBJ2-1
v_gene: TRBV29-1

CDR3aa: CSVSGSRYEQYF
j_gene: TRBJ2-7
v_gene: TRBV20-1

CDR3aa: CASSQDLNNEQFF
j_gene: TRBJ2-1
v_gene: TRBV4-2